The rows below give T cell receptor beta chains drawn from one sample of a study of identical twins. In TCRdb, the 5' RACE reads were re-called with MiXCR into one record per CDR3 protein. The repertoire consists of 520,000 or so distinct CDR3 sequences, with roughly 21% occurring once and the leading ten covering about 0.99%. This sample was also put to use in a study of T cells expressing NK-cell markers.

The sample comprised CD4+ T cells sorted from blood. The receptors stem from a woman aged 18-29 years in good health. CDR3s include the opening cysteine and the closing phenylalanine or tryptophan. A D gene is named only where the DNA matches it firmly. Clone size, where shown, is once, few, many, or a class for clones that have expanded.

d_call clone_size j_call v_call cdr3_aa cdr3_nt
NA many TRBJ2-3 TRBV29-1 CSVPPGDTQYF TGCAGCGTACCACCGGGCGATACGCAGTATTTT
NA NA TRBJ2-5 TRBV27 CASSPFRKIGGQETQYF TGTGCCAGCAGTCCGTTCCGGAAGATTGGCGGGCAAGAGACCCAGTACTTC
NA few TRBJ1-1 TRBV29-1 CSVDLHRDTEAFF TGCAGCGTTGACCTGCACAGGGACACTGAAGCTTTCTTT
NA NA TRBJ2-7 TRBV29-1 CSVRTDAYEQYF TGCAGCGTCCGGACAGATGCCTACGAGCAGTACTTC
TRBD2 once TRBJ2-5 TRBV5-1 CASSLASGSSRTQYF TGCGCCAGCAGCTTGGCGAGCGGGAGCTCTAGGACCCAGTACTTC
NA few TRBJ1-1 TRBV12-3/TRBV12-4 CASSRLEEGTEAFF TGTGCCAGCAGTAGATTAGAGGAGGGCACTGAAGCTTTCTTT
NA NA TRBJ1-1 TRBV20-1 CSARGPSKGAFF TGCAGTGCTAGAGGGCCATCAAAGGGAGCTTTCTTT
NA few TRBJ1-1 TRBV6-1 CASSPPPTNTEAFF TGTGCCAGCAGCCCCCCTCCTACGAACACTGAAGCTTTCTTT
TRBD2 NA TRBJ2-7 TRBV5-5 CASSLWREADEQYF TGTGCCAGCAGCCTGTGGCGGGAGGCGGACGAGCAGTACTTC
TRBD1 NA TRBJ2-5 TRBV7-2 CASSAAYRGRETQYF TGTGCCAGCAGCGCAGCTTACAGGGGGCGTGAGACCCAGTACTTC
TRBD1 many TRBJ2-7 TRBV20-1 CSATGQGSTYEQYF TGCAGTGCAACGGGACAGGGGTCCACCTACGAGCAGTACTTC
TRBD2 few TRBJ2-1 TRBV4-3 CASSQWEAGVRGEQFF TGCGCCAGCAGCCAATGGGAAGCGGGAGTAAGAGGGGAGCAGTTCTTC
TRBD2 NA TRBJ2-5 TRBV7-9 CASSPRTSGSQETQYF TGTGCCAGCAGCCCTCGGACTAGCGGGAGCCAAGAGACCCAGTACTTC